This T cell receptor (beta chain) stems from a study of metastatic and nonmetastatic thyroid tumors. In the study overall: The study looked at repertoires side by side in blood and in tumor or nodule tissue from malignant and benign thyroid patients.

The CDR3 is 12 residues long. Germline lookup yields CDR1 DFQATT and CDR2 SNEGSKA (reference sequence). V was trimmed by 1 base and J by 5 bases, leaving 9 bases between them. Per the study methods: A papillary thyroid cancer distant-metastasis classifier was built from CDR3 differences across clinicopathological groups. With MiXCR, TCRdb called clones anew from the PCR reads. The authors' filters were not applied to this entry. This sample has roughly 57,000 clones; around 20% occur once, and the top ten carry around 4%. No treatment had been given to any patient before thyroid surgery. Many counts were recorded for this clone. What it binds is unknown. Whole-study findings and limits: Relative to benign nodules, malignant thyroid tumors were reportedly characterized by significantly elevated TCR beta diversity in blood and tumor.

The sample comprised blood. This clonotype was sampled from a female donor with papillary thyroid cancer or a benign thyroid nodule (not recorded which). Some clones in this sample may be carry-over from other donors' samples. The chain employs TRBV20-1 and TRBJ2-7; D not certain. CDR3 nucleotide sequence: TGCAGTGCTAGAGTTGGACCACACGAGCAGTACTTC. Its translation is CSARVGPHEQYF.